This T cell receptor (beta chain) was recovered during a study of T cell responses to AZD1222 COVID-19 vaccine. Study results and caveats: CD4 TCRs linked to vaccination spanned spike, dominating at 160-218 and 743-854. Seropositive status at baseline applied to only five to seven AZD1222 recipients. Of spike-specific TCRs, nearly half reportedly target regions left unmutated in variants. Clonal diversity may have been underestimated in mostly white British donors.

Method: immunoSEQ multiplex PCR; TCRdb's copy keeps in-frame clones and lacks some. The table has around 180,000 clones, 85% to 90% seen once. V was clipped by 5 bases and J by 7 bases; unmatched bases: 8. CDR3 size: 15 residues. Germline assignment: CDR1 MNHEY and CDR2 SMNVEV (reference sequence). Details on this clone: What it binds is not known.

Sample: peripheral blood, taken on day 0 of AZD1222 vaccination. The chain has TRBV27 and TRBJ2-2; 9 bases are shared with TRBD1. The source of this sequence is an adult in good health. For the CDR3, the DNA is TGTGCCAGCAGTCCCCGACAGGGGGGTATCGGGGAGCTGTTTTTT. Translation gives CASSPRQGGIGELFF.